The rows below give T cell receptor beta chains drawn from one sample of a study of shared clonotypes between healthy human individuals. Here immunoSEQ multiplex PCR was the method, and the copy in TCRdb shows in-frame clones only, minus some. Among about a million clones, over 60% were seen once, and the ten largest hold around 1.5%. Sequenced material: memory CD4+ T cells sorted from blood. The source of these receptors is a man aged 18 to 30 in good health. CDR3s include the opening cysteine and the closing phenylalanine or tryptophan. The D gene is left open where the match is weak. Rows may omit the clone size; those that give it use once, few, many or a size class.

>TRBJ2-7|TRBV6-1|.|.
TGTGCCAGCAGTCCCCAAGGGGGCTCCTACGAGCAGTACTTC
CASSPQGGSYEQYF
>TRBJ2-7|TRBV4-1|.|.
TGCGCCAGCAGCTTCCCCTCGAACGAGCAGTACTTC
CASSFPSNEQYF
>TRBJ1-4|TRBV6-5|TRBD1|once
TGTGCCAGCAGTTACGGACAGGGGAACGGTGAAAAACTGTTTTTT
CASSYGQGNGEKLFF
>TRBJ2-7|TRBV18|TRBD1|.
TGTGCCAGCTCACAGGGCGACAGGGGGCGGGACGAGCAGTACTTC
CASSQGDRGRDEQYF
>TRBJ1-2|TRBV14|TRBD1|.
TGTGCCAGCAGCCAAACCCGGCCAGGACAGGGGGCAGAAGGCTACACCTTC
CASSQTRPGQGAEGYTF
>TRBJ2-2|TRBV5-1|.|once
TGCGCCACGGGGGCCAACCCGAACACCGGGGAGCTGTTTTTT
CATGANPNTGELFF
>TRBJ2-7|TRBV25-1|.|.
TGTGCCAGCAGGAGGGGTAGCTCCTACGAGCAGTACTTC
CASRRGSSYEQYF
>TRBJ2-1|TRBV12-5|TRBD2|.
TGTGCTAGTGGTCTGGGACTAGCGGGCTACTCCTACAATGAGCAGTTCTTC
CASGLGLAGYSYNEQFF
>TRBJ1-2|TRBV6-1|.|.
TGTGCCAGCAGGCCAGGATATACCCCAGACTATGGCTACACCTTC
CASRPGYTPDYGYTF
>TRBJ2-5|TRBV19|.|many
TGTGCCAGTAGTCAGGGGATCCAAGAGACCCAGTACTTC
CASSQGIQETQYF
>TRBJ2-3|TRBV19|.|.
TGTGCCAGTAGTTATAGTAGCGCAGGGGATACGCAGTATTTT
CASSYSSAGDTQYF
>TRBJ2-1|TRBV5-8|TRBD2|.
TGTGCCAGCCGGGGACTAGCGGGGGATATCAACAATGAGCAGTTCTTC
CASRGLAGDINNEQFF
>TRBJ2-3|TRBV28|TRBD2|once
TGTGCCAGCATCGGGGGGGCAGATACGCAGTATTTT
CASIGGADTQYF
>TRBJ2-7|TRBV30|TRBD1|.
TGTGCCTGGGGATTGGGACAGGGATACAGCGAGCAGTACTTC
CAWGLGQGYSEQYF
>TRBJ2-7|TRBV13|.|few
TGTGCCAGCAGCCAGGGACCCGCCTCGGGCGAGCAGTACTTC
CASSQGPASGEQYF
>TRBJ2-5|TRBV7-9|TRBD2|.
TGTGCCAGCAGCATCCGACTAGCTACTCAAGAGACCCAGTACTTC
CASSIRLATQETQYF
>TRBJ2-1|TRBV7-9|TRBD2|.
TGTGCCAGCAGCCCAGACCGGGGAGGGCCGAATGAGCAGTTCTTC
CASSPDRGGPNEQFF
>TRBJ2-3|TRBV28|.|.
TGTGCCAGCAGGCGAGGCGAGGGTACGCAGTATTTT
CASRRGEGTQYF
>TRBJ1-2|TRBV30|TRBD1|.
TGTGCCTGGAGTGTATCAGGGGGAGGCTACACCTTC
CAWSVSGGGYTF
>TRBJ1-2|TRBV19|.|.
TGTGCCAGTAGGGGCCGTCTGGACTATGGCTACACCTTC
CASRGRLDYGYTF
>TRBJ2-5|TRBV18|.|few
TGTGCCAGCTCCCTGGAGGGGGCGAGGGAGACCCAGTACTTC
CASSLEGARETQYF
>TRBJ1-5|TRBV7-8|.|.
TGTGCCAGCAGCGACTTGGGGGCCTCGGGGAATCAGCCCCAGCATTTT
CASSDLGASGNQPQHF
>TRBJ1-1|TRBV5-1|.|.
TGCGCCAGCAGCATTGCGGGGGGCACTGAAGCTTTCTTT
CASSIAGGTEAFF
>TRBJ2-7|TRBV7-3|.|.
TGTGCCAGCAGCTTATTCGAAGAGGGCGAGCAGTACTTC
CASSLFEEGEQYF
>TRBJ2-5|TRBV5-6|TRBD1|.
TGTGCCAGCAGCTTCCTCGACAGGGGGCTTGGAGAGACCCAGTACTTC
CASSFLDRGLGETQYF
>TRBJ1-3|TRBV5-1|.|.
TGCGCCAGCAGCAGTGGAAACACCATATATTTT
CASSSGNTIYF
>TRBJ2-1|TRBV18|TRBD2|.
TGTGCCAGCTCACCCGAAAGCGGGAGGGGAACCTACAATGAGCAGTTCTTC
CASSPESGRGTYNEQFF
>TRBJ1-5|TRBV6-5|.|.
TGTGCCAGCAGCCCGGGGACAACTACGAATCAGCCCCAGCATTTT
CASSPGTTTNQPQHF
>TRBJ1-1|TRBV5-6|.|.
TGTGCCAGCAGCTTGGGAGTGATGAACACTGAAGCTTTCTTT
CASSLGVMNTEAFF
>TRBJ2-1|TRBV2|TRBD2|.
TGTGCCAGCAGCGGACTAGCGGGGTCTATGACTGAGCAGTTCTTC
CASSGLAGSMTEQFF
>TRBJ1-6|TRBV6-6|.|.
TGTGCCAGCAGGATAAGGGGGACTAATTCACCCCTCCACTTT
CASRIRGTNSPLHF
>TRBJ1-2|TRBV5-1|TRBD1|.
TGCGCCAGCAGCAGAAACCCGGGACAGATTAACTATGGCTACACCTTC
CASSRNPGQINYGYTF
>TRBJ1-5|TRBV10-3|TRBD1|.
TGTGCCATCAGTTGGGACAGGGACAATCAGCCCCAGCATTTT
CAISWDRDNQPQHF
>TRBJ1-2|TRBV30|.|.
TGTGCCTGGAGTGTTGCAGGGGAAGGCTACACCTTC
CAWSVAGEGYTF
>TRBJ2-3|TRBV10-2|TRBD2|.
TGCGCCAGCAGTGAGACCGGGACTAGCGGAGATACGCAGTATTTT
CASSETGTSGDTQYF
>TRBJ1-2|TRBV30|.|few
TGTGCCTGGAGTGTACGGGCGGAGGAAGGCTACACCTTC
CAWSVRAEEGYTF
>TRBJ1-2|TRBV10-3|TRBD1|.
TGTGCCATCAGGGGACAGGCCGCTGATCACTATGGCTACACCTTC
CAIRGQAADHYGYTF
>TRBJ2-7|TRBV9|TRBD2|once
TGTGCCAGCAGCGTAGTGGGTGTCGGGGGGAGCTCCTACGAGCAGTACTTC
CASSVVGVGGSSYEQYF
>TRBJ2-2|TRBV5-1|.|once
TGCGCCAGCAGCTTCGACAGAACCGGGGAGCTGTTTTTT
CASSFDRTGELFF
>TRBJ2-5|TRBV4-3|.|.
TGCGCCAGCAGCCAGGAATTGACGGCCCGAGGGACCCAGTACTTC
CASSQELTARGTQYF
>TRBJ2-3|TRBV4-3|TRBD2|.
TGCGCCAGCAGCCGGGACGGATCGGTAGCGGGAGTAGATACGCAGTATTTT
CASSRDGSVAGVDTQYF
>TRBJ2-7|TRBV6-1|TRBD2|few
TGTGCCAGCAGTGATTCTAGCGGGGGGGCCCGCGAGCAGTACTTC
CASSDSSGGAREQYF
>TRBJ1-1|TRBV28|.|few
TGTGCCAGCAGTTCCCCGTCTATGAACACTGAAGCTTTCTTT
CASSSPSMNTEAFF
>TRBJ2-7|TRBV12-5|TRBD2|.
TGTGCTAGTGGTTTGGCCCTTAGCGGGGGTATCTACGAGCAGTACTTC
CASGLALSGGIYEQYF
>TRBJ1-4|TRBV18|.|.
TGTGCCAGCTCTGGGGGATCTAATGAAAAACTGTTTTTT
CASSGGSNEKLFF